This entry lists 14 T cell receptor beta chains sequenced from one sample in a study of T cell responses to AZD1222 COVID-19 vaccine. Here immunoSEQ multiplex PCR was the method, and the copy in TCRdb shows in-frame clones only, minus some. The sample holds around 70,000 clones, around nine tenths seen once. The sample was peripheral blood, taken on day 0 of AZD1222 vaccination. These receptors were taken from an adult in good health.

The chain links TRBV28 to TRBJ1-2; 9 bases align to TRBD1. V lost 5 bases to trimming and J lost 8 bases; unmatched junction nucleotides: 12. The germline V gene encodes CDR1 MDHEN and CDR2 SYDVKM. The CDR3 is 15 amino acids. The chain's CDR3 is CASSLPGQGPGGYTF. In DNA, the CDR3 is TGTGCCAGCAGTCTCCCGGGACAGGGCCCCGGAGGCTACACCTTC.

The chain carries TRBV30 and TRBJ2-1, with 11 nucleotides matching TRBD2. The CDR3 sequence is 15 residues long. Germline V gene lookup returns CDR1 GTSNPN and CDR2 SVGIG (reference sequence). Losses at the gene ends were 4 bases for V and 8 bases for J; bases not matched to a gene: 10. CDR3 sequence reads: CAWTSKTSGRDEQFF. DNA of the CDR3: TGTGCCTGGACATCCAAAACTAGCGGGAGAGATGAGCAGTTCTTC.

This clone appeared once. This chain links TRBV7-9 with TRBJ1-1, with D unresolved. V lost 1 base and J 0 bases, leaving 9 bases between the germline ends. Germline-derived CDR1 and CDR2 are SEHNR and FQNEAQ (reference sequence). The length of the CDR3 is 15 residues. CDR3: CASSLVPPLNTEAFF. CDR3 in DNA: TGTGCCAGCAGCTTAGTGCCGCCTCTGAACACTGAAGCTTTCTTT.

The chain couples TRBV29-1 to TRBJ1-1; 12 bases match TRBD1. The V segment lost 4 bases and the J segment 4 bases; nucleotides outside the gene matches: 4. The CDR3 has 14 amino acids. CDR1 is SQVTM and CDR2 is ANQGSEA in the germline V gene. CDR3 region: CSVGGQGARTEAFF. The CDR3 DNA sequence: TGCAGCGTTGGGGGACAGGGGGCGCGCACTGAAGCTTTCTTT.

The V gene is TRBV12-2, the J gene TRBJ1-4. TRBV12-2 is a documented pseudogene. This CDR3 is 14 amino acids long. The CDR3 is CASPPYATNEKLFF. CDR3 bases: TGTGCAAGTCCCCCGTATGCAACTAATGAAAAACTGTTTTTT.

The chain has TRBV5-1 and TRBJ2-2; D may correspond to TRBD1 or TRBD2 (5 bases each). V lost 3 bases and J lost 2, with 11 bases in between. This CDR3 region has 15 residues. The germline V gene encodes CDR1 SGHRS and CDR2 YFSETQ. The CDR3 coding sequence is TGCGCCAGCAGCTCGGGACGGCAAAACACCGGGGAGCTGTTTTTT. It translates to CASSSGRQNTGELFF.

This sequence joins TRBV18 and TRBJ2-1, with 8 bases identical to TRBD2. From germline, CDR1 is KGHSH and CDR2 LQKENI. The junction had 25 bases not matched to a gene; V was cut back by 7 bases and J by 11 bases. CDR3 size: 18 residues. This CDR3 is CASYPVSTGGRPVGKQFF. The CDR3 DNA reads as TGTGCCAGCTACCCTGTTAGTACGGGCGGGAGGCCAGTCGGGAAGCAGTTCTTC.

CDR3 bases: TGTGCCAGCAGGATTCCCCCCTACGACACCGGGGAGCTGTTTTTT. This translates into CASRIPPYDTGELFF. The chain carries TRBV11-2 and TRBJ2-2; no firm D call. The germline gives CDR1 SGHAT, CDR2 FQNNGV. The CDR3 is 15 residues long. V was clipped by 6 bases and J by 3 bases, with 14 bases between them. Full variable domain (outside the CDR3, taken from reference TRBV11-2 and TRBJ2-2): EAGVAQSPRYKIIEKRQSVAFWCNPISGHATLYWYQQILGQGPKLLIQFQNNGVVDDSQLPKDRFSAERLKGVDSTLKIQPAKLEDSAVYLCASRIPPYDTGELFFGEGSRLTVL.

This rearrangement joins TRBV11-2 to TRBJ1-1; 8 positions agree with TRBD1. From germline, CDR1 is SGHAT and CDR2 FQNNGV. The V and J ends lost 4 bases and 6 bases, in that order; junction bases with no gene match: 4. The CDR3 is made up of 13 amino acids. DNA for the CDR3: TGTGCCAGCAGCTCCAGGGGGCCGGCTGAAGCTTTCTTT. Amino acids: CASSSRGPAEAFF.

This chain links TRBV12-5 with TRBJ2-2; perhaps TRBD1 as D (6 bases). The CDR3 is made up of 16 amino acids. Trimming removed 6 bases at V and 1 base at J, with 15 bases between. Germline values: CDR1 LGHNT, CDR2 FRNRAP. The CDR3 reads CASGRSVGQNTGELFF. CDR3 coding DNA: TGTGCTAGTGGCCGGTCGGTGGGACAGAACACCGGGGAGCTGTTTTTT.

The chain carries TRBV3-1 (or the pseudogene TRBV3-2) and TRBJ2-7; D gene ambiguous. V was cut by 0 bases and J by 0 bases, with 15 bases left in between. Germline CDR1 reads LGHDT; CDR2 reads YNNKEL (reference sequence). The CDR3 spans 17 residues. The CDR3 DNA reads as TGTGCCAGCAGCCAAGAGGGCTCCCGCTACAACTCCTACGAGCAGTACTTC. Translated, it gives CASSQEGSRYNSYEQYF.

This chain links TRBV19 with TRBJ2-3; 12 positions agree with TRBD2. Germline CDR1 reads LNHDA; CDR2 reads SQIVND (reference sequence). This CDR3 spans 16 amino acids. The ends lost 5 bases at V and 3 bases at J; junction bases unmatched: 6. CDR3 sequence: CASSPGLAGMTDTQYF. For the CDR3, the DNA is TGTGCCAGTAGTCCAGGACTAGCGGGAATGACAGATACGCAGTATTTT.

CDR3 sequence (DNA): TGTGCCAGCAGTATTAACACTGAAGCTTTCTTT. Its protein is CASSINTEAFF. V is TRBV6-5 and J is TRBJ1-1, with D uncertain. The CDR3 spans 11 residues. The V end lost 5 bases, the J end lost 2 bases, and 3 bases lay between the germline ends. CDR1 MNHEY and CDR2 SVGAGI come from the germline V gene.

CDR3 sequence reads: CASSYGTSGNNEQFF. The CDR3 nucleotides are TGTGCCAGCAGTTACGGGACTAGCGGGAACAATGAGCAGTTCTTC. This chain connects TRBV6-6 to TRBJ2-1; 13 nucleotides line up with TRBD2. Trimming cost V 2 bases and J 5 bases; bases outside gene matches: 0. CDR3 length: 15 residues. CDR1 is MNHNY, CDR2 SVGAGI, per germline (reference sequence).